Below are 30 T cell receptor beta chains sequenced from a single sample in a study of blood T cell repertoires in COVID-19. The table came from immunoSEQ multiplex PCR; TCRdb's copy has only in-frame clones and leaves some out. The sample yields under 150,000 clones, around four fifths seen once. The sample was PBMCs or T cells enriched from blood (not recorded which). The receptors were gathered from a woman aged 40-49 years who had recovered from COVID-19.

V is TRBV5-6 and J is TRBJ1-2, with TRBD1 identical over 10 bases. This CDR3 has 14 residues. Germline CDR1 reads SGHDT; CDR2 reads YYEEEE. The V gene end was trimmed by 4 bases and the J gene end by 3 bases; junction bases not matched to a gene: 3. CDR3 DNA sequence: TGTGCCAGCAGCCCAGGACAGGGGGACTATGGCTACACCTTC. This codes for CASSPGQGDYGYTF.

J is TRBJ2-3 and V is TRBV19, with 11 bases aligning to TRBD1. J was trimmed by 4 bases and V by 5 bases; bases with no gene match: 5. Germline V gene data show CDR1 as LNHDA and CDR2 as SQIVND (reference sequence). The CDR3 covers 15 residues. DNA of the CDR3: TGTGCCAGTAGTGGGGGACAGGGGGTTCCAGATACGCAGTATTTT. Its protein is CASSGGQGVPDTQYF.

The chain links TRBV9 to TRBJ1-2, with D maybe TRBD1 (5 bases). This CDR3 is 13 amino acids long. Germline V gene sequence: CDR1 SGDLS, CDR2 YYNGEE. The V gene lost 0 bases and the J gene lost 8 bases, with 11 bases spanning the gap. CDR3 sequence: CASSVADSMGYTF. The CDR3, as DNA: TGTGCCAGCAGCGTAGCTGACAGTATGGGCTACACCTTC.

The chain recombines TRBV29-1 with TRBJ1-1; no reliable D call. Germline V CDR1 and CDR2: SQVTM, ANQGSEA. V dropped 6 bases and J dropped 1 base, with 3 bases sitting between them. The CDR3 consists of 10 residues. CDR3 region: CSVRNTEAFF. The CDR3 coding sequence is TGCAGCGTCAGGAACACTGAAGCTTTCTTT.

Note on this clone: One junction end disagrees with the germline gene, perhaps due to a read error. The V call is TRBV5-1, the J call TRBJ2-1, with a possible D match to TRBD1 (5 bases). The CDR3 length is 17 residues. Germline CDR1 SGHRS, CDR2 YFSETQ. The chain's CDR3 is CASSLAMTDRSFNEQFF. The CDR3 DNA is TGCGCCAGCAGCTTGGCCATGACAGATCGTTCCTTCAATGAGCAGTTCTTC.

The V call is TRBV7-3, the J call TRBJ2-6; 7 bases match TRBD1. The germline CDR1 and CDR2 sequences are SGHTA and FQGTGA. With 4 bases clipped from V and 3 bases from J, the junction kept 6 bases outside the gene matches. The CDR3 extends over 16 amino acids. This CDR3 reads CASSSRTGVGANVLTF. The CDR3 nucleotides are TGTGCCAGCAGCTCACGCACAGGGGTTGGGGCCAACGTCCTGACTTTC.

V is TRBV3-1 (or the pseudogene TRBV3-2) and J is TRBJ2-3, with D maybe TRBD2 (6 bases). Germline-derived CDR1 and CDR2 are LGHDT and YNNKEL (reference sequence). This CDR3 has 15 amino acids. Trimming stripped 1 base from V and 11 bases from J, with 19 bases between. CDR3: CASSQASSGAGLQYF. For the CDR3, the DNA is TGTGCCAGCAGCCAAGCCTCGTCGGGAGCGGGTCTGCAGTATTTT.

V usage is TRBV10-3 and J usage is TRBJ2-3, with a weak D call TRBD2 (5 bases). V lost 0 bases and J lost 8, with 18 bases in between. CDR3 length equals 16 residues. From germline, CDR1 is ENHRY and CDR2 SYGVKD. The CDR3 coding sequence is TGTGCCATCAGTGAGTCCGGACTTCCCAGTTCAGCTACGCAGTATTTT. Encoded protein: CAISESGLPSSATQYF.

The chain employs TRBV27 and TRBJ2-7; a possible D gene is TRBD1 (5 bases). The CDR3 covers 14 residues. Trimming stripped 4 bases from V and 0 bases from J, with 10 bases between. Per germline, CDR1 MNHEY and CDR2 SMNVEV (reference sequence). Here the CDR3 DNA reads TGTGCCAGCAGTTGGGGCCCAAGCTCCTACGAGCAGTACTTC. Amino acids: CASSWGPSSYEQYF.

This chain connects TRBV6-1 to TRBJ1-1, with 8 nucleotides matching TRBD1. The J segment lost 5 bases and the V segment lost 3 bases, leaving 8 bases of the junction unmatched. Germline CDR1 MNHNS, CDR2 SASEGT. This CDR3 contains 15 residues. CDR3 residues: CASSETGTGRTEAFF. DNA for the CDR3: TGTGCCAGCAGTGAGACCGGGACAGGACGGACTGAAGCTTTCTTT.

The rearrangement joins TRBV5-6 to TRBJ1-5; D might be TRBD1 (6 bases). From germline, CDR1 is SGHDT and CDR2 YYEEEE. The CDR3 is made up of 15 amino acids. The V end lost 2 bases, the J end lost 8 bases, and 17 bases lay between the germline ends. The CDR3 loop is CASSFGRDTFKPQHF. The CDR3 DNA sequence: TGTGCCAGCAGCTTCGGACGGGACACCTTTAAGCCCCAGCATTTT.

This clone has only one observation. The V and J genes are TRBV2 and TRBJ2-5; 8 bases fit TRBD1. CDR3 length: 13 amino acids. The germline V gene encodes CDR1 SNHLY and CDR2 FYNNEI. The V and J ends lost 6 bases and 5 bases, in that order; junction bases with no gene match: 5. Here the CDR3 reads CASRYDRGETQYF. CDR3 sequence (DNA): TGTGCCAGCAGATACGACAGGGGTGAGACCCAGTACTTC. The full variable domain, in which reference TRBV2 and TRBJ2-5 provide the parts outside the CDR3, is EPEVTQTPSHQVTQMGQEVILRCVPISNHLYFYWYRQILGQKVEFLVSFYNNEISEKSEIFDDQFSVERPDGSNFTLKIRSTKLEDSAMYFCASRYDRGETQYFGPGTRLLVL.

The chain carries TRBV2 and TRBJ1-2; no reliable D call. Trimming removed 8 bases from V and 4 bases from J, with 14 bases in between. The CDR3 runs 13 residues. Germline V gene lookup returns CDR1 SNHLY and CDR2 FYNNEI. The CDR3 region has the DNA TGTGCCAGCGGACTGGGGAAGGGCTATGGCTACACCTTC. Protein: CASGLGKGYGYTF.

Only one count was recorded for this clone. The J gene is TRBJ1-1, the V gene TRBV3-1 (or the pseudogene TRBV3-2); TRBD1 agrees at 7 bases. Germline-derived CDR1 and CDR2 are LGHDT and YNNKEL (reference sequence). Unmatched junction bases numbered 4, after V lost 2 bases and J lost 10 bases. The CDR3 is made up of 12 amino acids. The CDR3 loop reads CASSQTQGLAFF. The CDR3 DNA sequence: TGTGCCAGCAGCCAAACACAGGGGCTAGCTTTCTTT.

In DNA, the CDR3 is TGTGCCAGTCTTAGCGGGGGCTCAACTTACGAGCAGTACTTC. Its translation is CASLSGGSTYEQYF. This chain joins TRBV28 and TRBJ2-7, with 9 bases that match TRBD2. Germline V gene lookup returns CDR1 MDHEN and CDR2 SYDVKM. Trimming cost V 9 bases and J 4 bases; bases outside gene matches: 10. The CDR3 loop spans 14 amino acids.

V is TRBV5-1 and J is TRBJ1-2; D is unclear. Germline CDR1 reads SGHRS; CDR2 reads YFSETQ. CDR3 length: 15 amino acids. The V end was cut by 4 bases, the J end by 6 bases, with 19 bases between. The CDR3 nucleotides read TGCGCCAGCAGCGAAATGGCGGGCCATCCGGATGGCTACACCTTC. It is translated as CASSEMAGHPDGYTF. Variable domain in full (rest from reference TRBV5-1 and TRBJ1-2): KAGVTQTPRYLIKTRGQQVTLSCSPISGHRSVSWYQQTPGQGLQFLFEYFSETQRNKGNFPGRFSGRQFSNSRSEMNVSTLELGDSALYLCASSEMAGHPDGYTFGSGTRLTVV.

The chain recombines TRBV5-1 with TRBJ1-2, with a weak D call TRBD1 (5 bases). Trimming left V 3 bases short and J 7 bases short, with 13 bases between. Germline lookup yields CDR1 SGHRS and CDR2 YFSETQ. The CDR3 is made up of 13 amino acids. The CDR3 nucleotides read TGCGCCAGCAGCTCCCGCCAGGGAAGTGGCTACACCTTC. This gives the protein CASSSRQGSGYTF.

CDR3 in DNA: TGTGCCAGCAGCGCCCACAGGGGGACTTTCTACGAGCAGTACTTC. Its translation is CASSAHRGTFYEQYF. This sequence joins TRBV9 and TRBJ2-7; 8 bases line up with TRBD1. After removal of 3 bases from V and 3 bases from J, the junction contained 8 bases not matched to a gene. The length of the CDR3 is 15 residues. CDR1 is SGDLS, CDR2 YYNGEE, per germline.

The J gene is TRBJ1-2, the V gene TRBV12-3 or TRBV12-4; D is unresolved. The CDR3 spans 12 residues. V lost 6 bases and J lost 2, with 7 bases in between. The CDR3: CASSTENYGYTF. In nucleotides, the CDR3 is TGTGCCAGCAGCACAGAGAACTATGGCTACACCTTC.

The chain recombines TRBV3-1 (or the pseudogene TRBV3-2) with TRBJ2-5; D is uncertain. CDR3 length: 11 residues. CDR1 LGHDT and CDR2 YNNKEL come from the germline V gene (reference sequence). V gave up 4 bases and J gave up 5 bases, with 5 bases separating them. The CDR3 DNA follows: TGTGCCAGCAGCCTACTCGAGACCCAGTACTTC. As protein: CASSLLETQYF.

The chain links TRBV2 to TRBJ2-7, with D tentatively TRBD1 (5 bases). The V gene lost 7 bases and the J gene lost 4 bases, with 14 bases spanning the gap. Germline lookup yields CDR1 SNHLY and CDR2 FYNNEI. This CDR3 has 13 residues. This chain's CDR3 is CASKAGSPYEQYF. The DNA for the CDR3 is TGTGCCAGCAAGGCAGGGTCCCCGTACGAGCAGTACTTC.

J is TRBJ2-7 and V is TRBV19; D might be TRBD1 (8 bases). Germline assignment: CDR1 LNHDA and CDR2 SQIVND (reference sequence). CDR3 length: 16 amino acids. V lost 4 bases and J 6 bases, leaving 22 bases between the germline ends. This CDR3 reads CASSNTGGGAVGEQYF. CDR3 DNA sequence: TGTGCCAGTAGTAATACAGGGGGAGGGGCCGTCGGCGAGCAGTACTTC.

The CDR3 DNA follows: TGTGCCAGCAGCTTAAGTCCAGGGGAGGGTCAGCCCCAGCATTTT. This codes for CASSLSPGEGQPQHF. This chain connects TRBV7-6 to TRBJ1-5, with D possibly TRBD1 on 6 matching bases. Deletions cut 2 bases from V and 6 bases from J, with 14 bases between. The CDR3 is 15 residues long. Germline V gene sequence: CDR1 SGHVS, CDR2 FNYEAQ.

The rearrangement links TRBV11-1 to TRBJ2-3; 8 bases match TRBD2. V shed 5 bases and J 6 bases; nucleotides not matched to a gene: 10. CDR1 SGHAT and CDR2 FQDESV come from the germline V gene (reference sequence). The CDR3 has 15 residues. The CDR3 sequence: CASSLNSGDGDTQYF. The CDR3, as DNA: TGTGCCAGCAGCCTAAATAGCGGGGATGGGGATACGCAGTATTTT.

The chain employs TRBV21-1 and TRBJ2-3; no check of the table's D call, TRBD2, against the DNA was made. TRBV21-1 is a pseudogene locus. This CDR3 has 22 residues. Here the CDR3 DNA reads TGTGCCAGCAGCGGCGGGACTAGCGGGGGGATAGCAGGAGGTAGCCCGGCAGATACGCAGTATTTT. Translated: CASSGGTSGGIAGGSPADTQYF.

The chain employs TRBV2 and TRBJ1-2, with D unresolved. Per the germline V gene, CDR1 is SNHLY and CDR2 is FYNNEI. V lost 0 bases to trimming and J lost 10 bases, with 15 bases between them. The CDR3 covers 14 residues. The CDR3 coding sequence is TGTGCCAGCAGTGAAGCGCCAAGGTTGGGAGACTACACCTTC. This sequence encodes CASSEAPRLGDYTF.

This clone has just one count. V gene TRBV27 combines with J gene TRBJ2-1; possibly TRBD1 for D (5 bases). Trimming took off 4 bases at V and 7 bases at J, with 11 bases between the two ends. Germline-derived CDR1 and CDR2 are MNHEY and SMNVEV (reference sequence). The CDR3 is made up of 13 amino acids. The CDR3 nucleotides are TGTGCCAGCAGTTCTTCAGGGTGGAATGAGCAGTTCTTC. It is translated as CASSSSGWNEQFF.

The chain recombines TRBV19 with TRBJ2-1; D might be TRBD2 (6 bases). V shed 3 bases and J shed 7 bases, with 28 bases lying between them. The CDR3 runs to 19 residues. Per the germline V gene, CDR1 is LNHDA and CDR2 is SQIVND (reference sequence). The CDR3: CASSIYLRVFAGRRNEQFF. Written as DNA, the CDR3 is TGTGCCAGTAGTATTTATCTTCGGGTATTCGCGGGAAGGAGGAATGAGCAGTTCTTC.

This rearrangement joins TRBV19 to TRBJ2-7; possibly TRBD2 for D (6 bases). This CDR3 is 13 amino acids long. V lost 3 bases and J lost 2, with 8 bases in between. The germline CDR1 and CDR2 sequences are LNHDA and SQIVND (reference sequence). The CDR3 nucleotides read TGTGCCAGTAGTATCTCGGGGGCCTACGAGCAGTACTTC. This codes for CASSISGAYEQYF.

V gene TRBV3-1 (or the pseudogene TRBV3-2) combines with J gene TRBJ2-3, with D possibly matching TRBD1 (6 bases). The CDR3 totals 16 residues. Germline CDR1 is LGHDT and CDR2 is YNNKEL (reference sequence). Trimming removed 3 bases from V and 3 bases from J, with 16 bases in between. CDR3 sequence (DNA): TGTGCCAGCAGCCAGGCGGACAGTAGAAGGACAGATACGCAGTATTTT. Protein sequence: CASSQADSRRTDTQYF.